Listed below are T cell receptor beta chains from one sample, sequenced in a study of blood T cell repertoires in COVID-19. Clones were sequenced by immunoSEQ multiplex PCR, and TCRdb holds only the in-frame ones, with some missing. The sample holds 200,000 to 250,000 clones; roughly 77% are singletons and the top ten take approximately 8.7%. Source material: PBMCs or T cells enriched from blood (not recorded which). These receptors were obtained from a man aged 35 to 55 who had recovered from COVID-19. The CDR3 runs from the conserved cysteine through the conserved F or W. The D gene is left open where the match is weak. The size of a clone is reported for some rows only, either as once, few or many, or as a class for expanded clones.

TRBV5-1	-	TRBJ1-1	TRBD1	TGCGCCAGCAGCCCCGGGACAGCTGAAGCTTTCTTT	CASSPGTAEAFF
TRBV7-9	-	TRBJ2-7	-	TGTGCCAGCAGTATGGACAGATATGGATACGAGCAGTACTTC	CASSMDRYGYEQYF
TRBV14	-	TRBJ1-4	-	TGTGCCAGCAGCCCCCGCAGAGGGGAAAAACTGTTTTTT	CASSPRRGEKLFF
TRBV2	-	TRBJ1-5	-	TGTGCCAGCAGTCATGAGGGAGGTAGTCAGCCCCAGCATTTT	CASSHEGGSQPQHF
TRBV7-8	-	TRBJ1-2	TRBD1	TGTGCCAGCAGCCCGGGACAGGGGAAAGGCTACACCTTC	CASSPGQGKGYTF
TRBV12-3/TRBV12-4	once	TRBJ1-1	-	TGTGCCAGCAGCCTCAGGGGGAACACTGAAGCTTTCTTT	CASSLRGNTEAFF
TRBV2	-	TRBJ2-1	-	TGTGCCAGCGGGGCATCCTACAATGAGCAGTTCTTC	CASGASYNEQFF
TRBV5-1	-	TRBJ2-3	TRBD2	TGCGCCAGCAGCTTGTTGCGGGGGGGCCCTCGAGATACGCAGTATTTT	CASSLLRGGPRDTQYF
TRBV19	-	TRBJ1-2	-	TGTGCCAGTAGTAGCGACATTTGGGGCTACACCTTC	CASSSDIWGYTF
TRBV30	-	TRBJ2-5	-	TGTGCCTGGAGTGTACTACGGCCGGAAGAGACCCAGTACTTC	CAWSVLRPEETQYF
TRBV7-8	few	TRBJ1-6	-	TGTGCCAGCAGCTTAGCAGGGGGGGTCCGGAATTCACCCCTCCACTTT	CASSLAGGVRNSPLHF
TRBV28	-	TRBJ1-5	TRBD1	TGTGCCAGCAGTTTCCCTGGGGGGACAGTCAATCAGCCCCAGCATTTT	CASSFPGGTVNQPQHF
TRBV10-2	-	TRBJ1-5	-	TGCGCCAGCGCGGAGAATAGCAATCAGCCCCAGCATTTT	CASAENSNQPQHF
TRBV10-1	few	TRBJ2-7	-	TGCGCCAGCAGTGAGAGCGGGCGCCTCGAGCAGTACTTC	CASSESGRLEQYF
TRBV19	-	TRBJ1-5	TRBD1	TGTGCCAGTAGACGGACAGGGGAAGGCAATCAGCCCCAGCATTTT	CASRRTGEGNQPQHF
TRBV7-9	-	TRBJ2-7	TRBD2	TGTGCCAGCGAAAAAACAGCGGGAGGGCCGGGTGAGCAGTACTTC	CASEKTAGGPGEQYF
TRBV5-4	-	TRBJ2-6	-	TGTGCCAGCAGCTTGTCGCTCGGGGAAGCTGGGGCCAACGTCCTGACTTTC	CASSLSLGEAGANVLTF
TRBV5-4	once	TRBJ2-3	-	TGTGCCAGCAGCTTGGAATCACGGGGATGGAGCACAGATACGCAGTATTTT	CASSLESRGWSTDTQYF
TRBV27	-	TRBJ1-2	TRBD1	TGTGCCAGCAGACTGACAGGGGTCGATGGCTACACCTTC	CASRLTGVDGYTF
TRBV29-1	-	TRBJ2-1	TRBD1	TGCAGCGTTAAGGCGGGGACAGGGGCCTACAATGAGCAGTTCTTC	CSVKAGTGAYNEQFF
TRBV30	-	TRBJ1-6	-	TGTGCCTGGAGTGTTCAACTTGCTGGAGGTAGTTCACCCCTCCACTTT	CAWSVQLAGGSSPLHF
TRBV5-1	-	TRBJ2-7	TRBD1	TGCGCCAGCAGCCCGGGACAGGGGGCCTACGAGCAGTACTTC	CASSPGQGAYEQYF
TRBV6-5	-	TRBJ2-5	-	TGTGCCAGCGGTACACCGGGACAAGTTAGAGAGACCCAGTACTTC	CASGTPGQVRETQYF
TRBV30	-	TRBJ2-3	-	TGTGCCTGGAGTGTACGAGGGCAAGCAGATACGCAGTATTTT	CAWSVRGQADTQYF
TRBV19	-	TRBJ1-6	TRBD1	TGTGCCAGTAGTCGACGGGTTCTCGGGACAGGGGATAATTCACCCCTCCACTTT	CASSRRVLGTGDNSPLHF
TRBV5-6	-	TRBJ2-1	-	TGTGCCAGCAGCGGACTTTCCTGGTCCTACAATGAGCAGTTCTTC	CASSGLSWSYNEQFF
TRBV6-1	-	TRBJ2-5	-	TGTGCCAGCAGTGCCGTGGGACTTCGGTACCAAGAGACCCAGTACTTC	CASSAVGLRYQETQYF
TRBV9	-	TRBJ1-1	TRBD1	TGTGCCAGCAGCGTAGGACAGGGGGGAGGTGAAGCTTTCTTT	CASSVGQGGGEAFF
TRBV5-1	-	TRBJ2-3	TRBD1	TGCGCCAGCAGCGGACAGGGCCAGGGAGATACGCAGTATTTT	CASSGQGQGDTQYF
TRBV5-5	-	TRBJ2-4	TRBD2	TGTGCCAGCAGCCGACCTCAAAGCGGGGGCGGCAAAAACATTCAGTACTTC	CASSRPQSGGGKNIQYF
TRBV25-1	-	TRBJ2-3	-	TGTGCCAGCAGTGAATATTGGCGGGGATTACTCTCCACAGATACGCAGTATTTT	CASSEYWRGLLSTDTQYF
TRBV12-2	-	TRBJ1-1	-	TGTGCAAGTCGCCCCTGGGCAGTGAACACTGAAGCTTTCTTT	CASRPWAVNTEAFF
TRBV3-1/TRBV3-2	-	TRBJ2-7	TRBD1	TGTGCCAGCAGCCAAGGATCGGGACAGAAACTCTACGAGCAGTACTTC	CASSQGSGQKLYEQYF
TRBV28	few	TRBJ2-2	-	TGTGCCAGCAGCCCCTTCCGGGGGTCCGGGGAGCTGTTTTTT	CASSPFRGSGELFF
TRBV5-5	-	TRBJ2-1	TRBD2	TGTGCCAGCAGCTTGGTTGGGGGACTAGCGGGAGGACACAATGAGCAGTTCTTC	CASSLVGGLAGGHNEQFF
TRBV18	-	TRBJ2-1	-	TGTGCCAGCTCACCATTGGCAGATAACAATGAGCAGTTCTTC	CASSPLADNNEQFF
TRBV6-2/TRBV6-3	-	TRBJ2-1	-	TGTGCCAGCAGTTCGGGGTGGCGGAGTATCGGGGATGAGCAGTTCTTC	CASSSGWRSIGDEQFF
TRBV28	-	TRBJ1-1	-	TGTGCCAGCAGTTTTCCCTCAGGGATGAACACTGAAGCTTTCTTT	CASSFPSGMNTEAFF
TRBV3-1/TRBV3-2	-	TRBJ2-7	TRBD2	TGTGCCAGCAGCCAAGGACTAGCGGGCTCCTACGAGCAGTACTTC	CASSQGLAGSYEQYF
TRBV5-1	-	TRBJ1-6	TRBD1	TGCGCCAGCAGCTTGGCCGTCAGGGGGCCAGTGTCACCCCTCCACTTT	CASSLAVRGPVSPLHF
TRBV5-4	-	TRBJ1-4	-	TGTGCCAGCAGCATAGGGGATCCTAATGAAAAACTGTTTTTT	CASSIGDPNEKLFF
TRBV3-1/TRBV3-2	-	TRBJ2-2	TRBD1	TGTGCCAGCAGCCGACGACAGGGGTATTCCGGGGAGCTGTTTTTT	CASSRRQGYSGELFF
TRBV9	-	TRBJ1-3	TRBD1	TGTGCCAGCAGCCCATTGGGACAGTCTGGAAACACCATATATTTT	CASSPLGQSGNTIYF
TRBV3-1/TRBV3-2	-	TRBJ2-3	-	TGTGCCAGCAGCCAAGATCGGGAAAGCACAGATACGCAGTATTTT	CASSQDRESTDTQYF
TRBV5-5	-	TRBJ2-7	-	TGTGCCAGCAGCCCTGGGCAGGGTCCATCCTACGAGCAGTACTTC	CASSPGQGPSYEQYF
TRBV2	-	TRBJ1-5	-	TGTGCCAGCAGTGATCGGGGGGGGAATCAGCCCCAGCATTTT	CASSDRGGNQPQHF
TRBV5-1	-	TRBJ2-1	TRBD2	TGCGCCAGCAGCTTGATGGGGGGGTCGTACAATGAGCAGTTCTTC	CASSLMGGSYNEQFF
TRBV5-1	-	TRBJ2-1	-	TGCGCCAGCAGCTTCGGCGGAACGTACAATGAGCAGTTCTTC	CASSFGGTYNEQFF
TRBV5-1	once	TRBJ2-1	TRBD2	TGCGCCAGCAGGGCGGGAGAGACCTACAATGAGCAGTTCTTC	CASRAGETYNEQFF
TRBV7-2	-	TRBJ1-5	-	TGTGCCAGCAGCGCCTTCTCGGAGCCCCAGCATTTT	CASSAFSEPQHF
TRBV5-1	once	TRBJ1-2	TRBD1	TGCGCCAGCAGTCGGGACAGGGGGCTTCAGGATGGCTACACCTTC	CASSRDRGLQDGYTF
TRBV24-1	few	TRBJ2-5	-	TGTGCCACCAGTGATTTCTTGACAGAAGAGACCCAGTACTTC	CATSDFLTEETQYF